The next 25 T cell receptor beta chains were all read from a single sample in a study of T and B cells in COVID-19 patients. Each TRB amplification used roughly 220-550 ng of genomic DNA from blood. BIOMED2 TRB-A/B primer pools were used in multiplex TRB PCR. TCRdb re-called the multiplex PCR reads with MiXCR, one entry per CDR3 protein. The table lists 7,500 to 8,500 distinct CDR3 sequences, about 38% of them singletons. The sequencing input was blood. Source of these receptors: a human donor who had recovered from COVID-19.

The chain carries TRBV6-2 or TRBV6-3 and TRBJ2-2, with D maybe TRBD2 (7 bases). The CDR3 extends over 17 amino acids. The V and J ends lost 6 bases and 6 bases respectively, with 23 bases between them. The germline V gene encodes CDR1 MNHEY and CDR2 SVGEGT. CDR3 protein: CASRVWGSGGRAGELFF. CDR3 sequence (DNA): TGTGCCAGCAGAGTGTGGGGATCGGGGGGCCGGGCCGGGGAGCTGTTTTTT.

The genes are TRBV6-6 and TRBJ2-4; 8 bases map to TRBD2. J lost 2 bases, V lost 6 bases, and 6 bases had no gene match. This CDR3 has 15 amino acids. Per the germline V gene, CDR1 is MNHNY and CDR2 is SVGAGI (reference sequence). CDR3 loop: CASSPRGGTKNIQYF. CDR3 bases: TGTGCCAGCAGCCCCCGGGGGGGAACCAAAAACATTCAGTACTTC.

This clonotype is categorized as medium-sized. The V and J genes are TRBV11-3 and TRBJ2-2, with D tentatively TRBD1 (6 bases). The CDR3 is 16 residues long. Trimming stripped 0 bases from V and 1 base from J, with 9 bases between. Germline CDR1 is SGHNT and CDR2 is YENEEA. The CDR3 spells CASSLDMTGNTGELFF. In DNA form, the CDR3 reads TGTGCCAGCAGCTTAGACATGACAGGGAACACCGGGGAGCTGTTTTTT.

The gene calls are TRBV6-5 and TRBJ2-1; TRBD1 matches at 8 bases. The CDR3 consists of 14 residues. V lost 2 bases and J lost 7; bases outside the gene matches: 4. The V gene's germline CDR1 is MNHEY and CDR2 SVGAGI. The CDR3 reads CASSYGDRLNEQFF. The CDR3 nucleotides are TGTGCCAGCAGTTACGGGGACAGGCTTAATGAGCAGTTCTTC.

Comments on this clonotype: A much larger clone lies one base from this, so it may be a read error. The chain links TRBV11-3 to TRBJ2-3; TRBD1 agrees at 7 bases. V dropped 5 bases and J dropped 4; count of bases not matched to a gene: 9. The germline V gene encodes CDR1 SGHNT and CDR2 YENEEA. The CDR3 length is 15 residues. DNA for the CDR3: TGTGCCAGCAGCGCGTTGACAGGGACCCCAGATACGCAGTATTTT. Translation gives CASSALTGTPDTQYF.

By sample share, this clonotype is large. This chain links TRBV5-6 with TRBJ2-1, with D possibly TRBD2 on 6 matching bases. Looked up from germline, CDR1 is SGHDT and CDR2 is YYEEEE. This CDR3 spans 16 amino acids. The ends were cut back, 1 base at V and 3 bases at J, with 14 bases in the middle. This CDR3 is CASSLSWTGDYNEQFF. In DNA form, the CDR3 reads TGTGCCAGCAGCTTGAGTTGGACGGGGGACTACAATGAGCAGTTCTTC.

The chain joins TRBV7-9 to TRBJ2-1; perhaps TRBD1 as D (5 bases). Germline CDR1 reads SEHNR; CDR2 reads FQNEAQ (reference sequence). This CDR3 is built from 15 residues. V lost 5 bases to trimming and J lost 0 bases, with 11 bases between them. The CDR3 DNA is TGTGCCAGCAGCCCAGGGATCACCTCCTACAATGAGCAGTTCTTC. Translation gives CASSPGITSYNEQFF.

The chain carries TRBV6-5 and TRBJ1-4; 11 bases align to TRBD1. Per germline, CDR1 MNHEY and CDR2 SVGAGI. This CDR3 has 15 amino acids. V gave up 2 bases and J gave up 7 bases; unmatched junction bases: 3. Here the CDR3 DNA reads TGTGCCAGCAGTTACGGGACAGGGGGGGGTGAAAAACTGTTTTTT. It yields the protein CASSYGTGGGEKLFF.

This clonotype has a handful of counts. V is TRBV19 and J is TRBJ1-6; no definite D call. Trimming left V 6 bases short and J 7 bases short, with 7 bases between. Germline CDR1 and CDR2: LNHDA and SQIVND (reference sequence). This CDR3 contains 12 residues. The CDR3 region has the DNA TGTGCCAGTAGGGAAAGGAATTCACCCCTCCACTTT. Its translation is CASRERNSPLHF.

This clonotype was seen a few times. Written as DNA, the CDR3 is TGTGCCAGCAGTTACTCGTACGGGCAGCCCCAGCATTTT. As protein: CASSYSYGQPQHF. This rearrangement joins TRBV6-5 to TRBJ1-5; D is unresolved. There are 13 residues in the CDR3. Germline CDR1 reads MNHEY; CDR2 reads SVGAGI. V dropped 0 bases and J dropped 7 bases, with 7 bases sitting between them.

The chain joins TRBV6-2 or TRBV6-3 to TRBJ1-1, with 9 bases identical to TRBD1. This CDR3 spans 16 amino acids. The V gene's germline CDR1 is MNHEY and CDR2 SVGEGT. J was trimmed by 5 bases and V by 0 bases; bases with no gene match: 7. CDR3 in amino acids: CASSYSPDRGWTEAFF. The DNA for the CDR3 is TGTGCCAGCAGTTACTCCCCGGACAGGGGTTGGACTGAAGCTTTCTTT.

This chain uses TRBV29-1 with TRBJ1-2; D uncertain. The germline CDR1 and CDR2 sequences are SQVTM and ANQGSEA. CDR3 length equals 11 residues. Trimming took off 0 bases at V and 7 bases at J, with 6 bases between the two ends. DNA of the CDR3: TGCAGCGTTGAAGAGGTTCCTGGCTACACCTTC. Translating gives CSVEEVPGYTF.

V gene TRBV7-9 combines with J gene TRBJ2-6, with a weak D call TRBD2 (6 bases). Trimming left V 7 bases short and J 4 bases short, with 8 bases between. The germline gives CDR1 SEHNR, CDR2 FQNEAQ (reference sequence). The CDR3 spans 13 residues. The DNA of the CDR3 is TGTGCCAGCACAGGGAGGGGGGCCAACGTCCTGACTTTC. Amino acids: CASTGRGANVLTF.

The rearrangement links TRBV6-2 or TRBV6-3 to TRBJ2-1; TRBD2 aligns across 10 bases. This CDR3 is built from 17 residues. The germline V gene encodes CDR1 MNHEY and CDR2 SVGEGT. V dropped 7 bases and J dropped 0; count of bases not matched to a gene: 9. CDR3 residues: CASTSGSGGFSYNEQFF. DNA of the CDR3: TGTGCCAGCACCAGCGGTAGCGGGGGGTTCTCCTACAATGAGCAGTTCTTC.

CDR3 sequence reads: CASSLVPTGADTQYF. CDR3 DNA: TGTGCCAGCAGCTTGGTTCCCACAGGGGCAGATACGCAGTATTTT. V gene TRBV5-5 combines with J gene TRBJ2-3; 7 nucleotides line up with TRBD1. With 0 bases clipped from V and 4 bases from J, the junction kept 5 bases outside the gene matches. Germline loops: CDR1 SGHKS, CDR2 YYEKEE (reference sequence). The CDR3 loop spans 15 amino acids.

This clonotype was counted a few times. This chain uses TRBV27 with TRBJ2-3; 11 nucleotides align to TRBD2. The length of the CDR3 is 13 residues. Germline loops: CDR1 MNHEY, CDR2 SMNVEV (reference sequence). The V segment lost 6 bases and the J segment 11 bases; nucleotides outside the gene matches: 7. CDR3 bases: TGTGCCAGCAGCCCCCAGACTAGCGGGGAGCAGTATTTT. Amino acid sequence: CASSPQTSGEQYF.

This CDR3 is CASSLAVWGLQGINEQFF. The CDR3 bases are TGTGCCAGCAGCTTGGCAGTTTGGGGGCTACAGGGCATCAATGAGCAGTTCTTC. The chain uses TRBV5-5 and TRBJ2-1, with D maybe TRBD1 (6 bases). This CDR3 has 18 residues. Per germline, CDR1 SGHKS and CDR2 YYEKEE (reference sequence). V shed 0 bases and J shed 6 bases, with 22 bases lying between them.

The gene calls are TRBV5-4 and TRBJ2-1, with 8 bases identical to TRBD1. The CDR3 runs 14 residues. CDR1 is SGHNT, CDR2 YYREEE, per germline (reference sequence). J lost 10 bases, V lost 2 bases, and 8 bases had no gene match. CDR3 in amino acids: CASSLEGTGREQFF. CDR3 in DNA: TGTGCCAGCAGCTTAGAGGGGACAGGTCGGGAGCAGTTCTTC.

This clonotype is judged medium-sized. The chain joins TRBV6-5 to TRBJ2-3; D unclear. Trimming left V 3 bases short and J 8 bases short, with 6 bases between. CDR3 size: 11 residues. Germline V gives CDR1 MNHEY, CDR2 SVGAGI. The DNA for the CDR3 is TGTGCCAGCAGTTATGGGCGTACGCAGTATTTT. Its translation is CASSYGRTQYF.

Remarks on this clonotype: The junction and the germline gene differ at one end; a read error may be behind it. This chain uses TRBV6-5 with TRBJ1-2; the D is unclear. Germline CDR1 MNHEY, CDR2 SVGAGI. The CDR3 consists of 11 residues. The CDR3 region is CVSSEGLGYTF. In DNA, the CDR3 is TGTGTCAGCAGTGAAGGCCTTGGCTACACCTTC.

The chain combines TRBV5-1 with TRBJ1-6, with 8 bases that match TRBD1. The V gene end was trimmed by 0 bases and the J gene end by 5 bases; junction bases not matched to a gene: 4. This CDR3 region has 16 residues. The germline gives CDR1 SGHRS, CDR2 YFSETQ. CDR3 region: CASSLDGQGNNSPLHF. In nucleotides, the CDR3 is TGCGCCAGCAGCTTGGATGGACAGGGTAATAATTCACCCCTCCACTTT.

The sample holds a few counts of this clonotype. The gene calls are TRBV18 and TRBJ2-3; 10 bases align to TRBD2. Germline assignment: CDR1 KGHSH and CDR2 LQKENI. The J segment lost 4 bases and the V segment lost 3 bases, leaving 7 bases of the junction unmatched. The CDR3 contains 16 residues. The CDR3 nucleotides read TGTGCCAGCTCACCCCCGGGCCTAGCGGGGGCAGATACGCAGTATTTT. Translating gives CASSPPGLAGADTQYF. The full variable domain, with the rest looked up from reference TRBV18 and TRBJ2-3, is NAGVMQNPRHLVRRRGQEARLRCSPMKGHSHVYWYRQLPEEGLKFMVYLQKENIIDESGMPKERFSAEFPKEGPSILRIQQVVRGDSAAYFCASSPPGLAGADTQYFGPGTRLTVL.

This clonotype was found a few times. The J gene is TRBJ2-2, the V gene TRBV6-4; a possible D gene is TRBD1 (7 bases). The CDR3 is 12 residues long. V gave up 5 bases and J gave up 13 bases, with 14 bases separating them. Germline CDR1 reads MRHNA; CDR2 reads SNTAGT. CDR3 protein: CASSYRQGGLFF. The CDR3 nucleotides read TGTGCCAGCAGTTACCGACAGGGAGGGCTGTTTTTT.

This clonotype has a handful of counts. This sequence joins TRBV30 and TRBJ2-2; 10 bases line up with TRBD1. With 2 bases clipped from V and 5 bases from J, the junction kept 5 bases outside the gene matches. Germline values: CDR1 GTSNPN, CDR2 SVGIG (reference sequence). This CDR3 comprises 15 residues. Here the CDR3 reads CAWSFGQGVTGELFF. CDR3 nucleotides: TGTGCCTGGAGTTTTGGACAGGGGGTTACCGGGGAGCTGTTTTTT.

This clonotype occurred once. The chain is built from TRBV6-2 or TRBV6-3 and TRBJ1-6; 7 nucleotides line up with TRBD1. The germline gives CDR1 MNHEY, CDR2 SVGEGT. CDR3 size: 14 residues. Losses at the gene ends were 2 bases for V and 10 bases for J; bases not matched to a gene: 5. As DNA, the CDR3 is TGTGCCAGCAGTTACGTGGGACAGTGGTCACCCCTCCACTTT. Amino acid sequence: CASSYVGQWSPLHF.